This TCR beta chain emerged from a study of T cells in Graves' hyperthyroidism and ophthalmopathy. The CDR3 contains 14 residues. Per germline, CDR1 SGHTA and CDR2 FQGNSA. Trimming pared 5 bases from V and 6 bases from J, leaving 15 bases between. Study-wide results and limits: Peripheral blood also featured most of the thyroid clonotypes expanded above 0.001. The model anticipated ophthalmopathy a median about 6.5 months pre-onset.

From RNA transcripts, TCR beta CDR3 regions were amplified. The primer set for the first-round RT-PCR of the TCR CDR3 was HTBI. Via MiXCR, TCRdb re-called the multiplex PCR reads, giving one row per CDR3 protein. The sample lists about 360,000 distinct CDR3 sequences; roughly 13% were seen once. There are many counts of this clonotype. Antigen: not known. The sequenced material came from blood. The chain combines TRBV7-2 with TRBJ2-3; possibly TRBD1 for D (5 bases). The receptor's source is a young woman with Graves' hyperthyroidism. As DNA, the CDR3 is TGTGCCAGCAGCAACACCGCACAGGCCGATACGCAGTATTTT. This gives the protein CASSNTAQADTQYF. Full variable domain (rest looked up from reference TRBV7-2 and TRBJ2-3): GAGVSQSPSNKVTEKGKDVELRCDPISGHTALYWYRQSLGQGLEFLIYFQGNSAPDKSGLPSDRFSAERTGGSVSTLTIQRTQQEDSAVYLCASSNTAQADTQYFGPGTRLTVL.